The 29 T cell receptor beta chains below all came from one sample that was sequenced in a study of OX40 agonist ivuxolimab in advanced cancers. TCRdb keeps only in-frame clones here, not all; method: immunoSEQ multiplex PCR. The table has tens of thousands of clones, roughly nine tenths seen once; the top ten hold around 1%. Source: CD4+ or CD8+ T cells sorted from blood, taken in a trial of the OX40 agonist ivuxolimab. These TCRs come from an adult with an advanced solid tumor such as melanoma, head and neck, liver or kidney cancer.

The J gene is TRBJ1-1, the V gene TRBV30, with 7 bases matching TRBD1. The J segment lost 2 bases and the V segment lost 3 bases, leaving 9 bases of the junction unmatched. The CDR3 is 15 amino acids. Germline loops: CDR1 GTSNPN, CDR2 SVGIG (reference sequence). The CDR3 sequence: CAWRRGGALNTEAFF. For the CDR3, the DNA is TGTGCCTGGAGGAGAGGGGGCGCTTTAAACACTGAAGCTTTCTTT.

CDR3 coding DNA: TGTGCCAGCAGTGAAGAGCGGAGCTCCTATAATTCACCCCTCCACTTT. Residues: CASSEERSSYNSPLHF. The chain couples TRBV2 to TRBJ1-6, with D unresolved. V shed 1 base and J shed 0 bases, with 7 bases lying between them. From germline, CDR1 is SNHLY and CDR2 FYNNEI. The CDR3 length is 16 residues.

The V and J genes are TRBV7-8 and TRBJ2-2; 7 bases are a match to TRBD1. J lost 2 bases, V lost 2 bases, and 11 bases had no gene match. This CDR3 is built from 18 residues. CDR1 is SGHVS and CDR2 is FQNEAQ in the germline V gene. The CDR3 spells CASSLSAPGQTNTGELFF. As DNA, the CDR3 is TGTGCCAGCAGCTTATCCGCTCCGGGACAGACTAACACCGGGGAGCTGTTTTTT.

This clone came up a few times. The CDR3: CASSTGGTEAFF. The CDR3 DNA reads as TGTGCCAGCAGTACAGGGGGCACTGAAGCTTTCTTT. This chain links TRBV7-9 with TRBJ1-1, with 8 bases aligning to TRBD1. Germline V lookup: CDR1 SEHNR, CDR2 FQNEAQ (reference sequence). The J segment lost 4 bases and the V segment lost 6 bases, leaving 1 base of the junction unmatched. This CDR3 spans 12 amino acids.

CDR3 DNA sequence: TGCGCCAGCAGTCTCAGGACTAGCGGGAATTACGAGCAGTACTTC. Translation gives CASSLRTSGNYEQYF. The rearrangement links TRBV10-2 to TRBJ2-7, with 12 bases fitting TRBD2. The ends lost 5 bases at V and 4 bases at J; junction bases unmatched: 6. The V gene's germline CDR1 is WSHSY and CDR2 SAAADI. The CDR3 loop spans 15 amino acids.

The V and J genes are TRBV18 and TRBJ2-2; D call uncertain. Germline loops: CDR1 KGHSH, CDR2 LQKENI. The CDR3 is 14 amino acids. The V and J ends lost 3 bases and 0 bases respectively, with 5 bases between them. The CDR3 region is CASSPEANTGELFF. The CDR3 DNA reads TGTGCCAGCTCACCGGAAGCGAACACCGGGGAGCTGTTTTTT.

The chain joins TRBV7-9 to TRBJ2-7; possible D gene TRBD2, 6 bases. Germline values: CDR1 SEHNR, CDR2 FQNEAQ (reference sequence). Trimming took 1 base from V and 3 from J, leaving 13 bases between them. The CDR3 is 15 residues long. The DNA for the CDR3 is TGTGCCAGCAGCTTAGGGCCGGGCGGGGACTACGAGCAGTACTTC. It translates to CASSLGPGGDYEQYF.

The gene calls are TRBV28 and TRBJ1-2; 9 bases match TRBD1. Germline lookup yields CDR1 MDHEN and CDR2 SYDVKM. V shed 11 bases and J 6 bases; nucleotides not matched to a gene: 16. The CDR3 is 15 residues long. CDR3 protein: CASRGTGRTRDGYTF. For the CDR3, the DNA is TGTGCCTCCCGTGGGACAGGGCGCACCAGGGATGGCTACACCTTC.

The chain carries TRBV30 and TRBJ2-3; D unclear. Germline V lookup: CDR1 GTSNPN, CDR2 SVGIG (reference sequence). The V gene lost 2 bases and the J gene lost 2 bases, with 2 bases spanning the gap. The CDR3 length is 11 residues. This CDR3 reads CAWSFTDTQYF. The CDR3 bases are TGTGCCTGGAGTTTCACAGATACGCAGTATTTT.

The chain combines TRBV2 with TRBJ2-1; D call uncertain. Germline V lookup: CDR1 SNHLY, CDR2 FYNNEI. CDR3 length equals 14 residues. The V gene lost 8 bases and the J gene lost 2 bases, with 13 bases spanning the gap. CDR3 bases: TGTGCCAGCGCCGCGCTCCAACCCTACAATGAGCAGTTCTTC. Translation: CASAALQPYNEQFF.

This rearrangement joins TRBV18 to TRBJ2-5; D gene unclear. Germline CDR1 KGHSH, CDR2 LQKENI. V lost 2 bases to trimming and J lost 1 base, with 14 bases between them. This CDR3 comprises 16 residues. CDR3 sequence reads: CASSPTALGFQETQYF. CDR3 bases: TGTGCCAGCTCACCAACTGCCCTCGGGTTCCAAGAGACCCAGTACTTC.

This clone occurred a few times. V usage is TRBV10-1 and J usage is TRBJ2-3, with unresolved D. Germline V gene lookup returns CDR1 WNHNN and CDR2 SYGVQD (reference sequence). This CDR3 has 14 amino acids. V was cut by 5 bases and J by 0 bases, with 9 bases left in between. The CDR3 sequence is CASSRRASTDTQYF. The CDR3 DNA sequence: TGCGCCAGCAGTAGACGGGCGAGCACAGATACGCAGTATTTT.

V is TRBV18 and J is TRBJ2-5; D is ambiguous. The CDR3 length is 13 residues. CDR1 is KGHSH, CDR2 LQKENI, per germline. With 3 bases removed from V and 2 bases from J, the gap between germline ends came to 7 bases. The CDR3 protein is CASSPGPQETQYF. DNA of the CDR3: TGTGCCAGCTCACCCGGCCCTCAAGAGACCCAGTACTTC.

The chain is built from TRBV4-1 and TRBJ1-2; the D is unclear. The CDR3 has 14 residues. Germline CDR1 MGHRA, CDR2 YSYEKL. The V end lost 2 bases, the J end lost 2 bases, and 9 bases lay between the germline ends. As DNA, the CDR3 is TGCGCCAGCAGCCAACGGGCTGGGAACTATGGCTACACCTTC. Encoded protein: CASSQRAGNYGYTF.

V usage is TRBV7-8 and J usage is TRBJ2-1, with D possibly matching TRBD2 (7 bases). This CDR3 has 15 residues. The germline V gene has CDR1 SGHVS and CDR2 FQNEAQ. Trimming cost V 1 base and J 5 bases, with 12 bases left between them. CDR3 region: CASSLGGGGNNEQFF. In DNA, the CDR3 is TGTGCCAGCAGCTTAGGGGGAGGGGGTAACAATGAGCAGTTCTTC. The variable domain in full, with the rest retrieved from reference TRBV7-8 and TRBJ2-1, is GAGVSQSPRYKVAKRGQDVALRCDPISGHVSLFWYQQALGQGPEFLTYFQNEAQLDKSGLPSDRFFAERPEGSVSTLKIQRTQQEDSAVYLCASSLGGGGNNEQFFGPGTRLTVL.

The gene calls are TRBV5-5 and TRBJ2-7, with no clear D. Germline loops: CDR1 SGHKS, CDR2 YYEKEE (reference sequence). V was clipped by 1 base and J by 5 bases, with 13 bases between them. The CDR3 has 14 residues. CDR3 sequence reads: CASSLPLVSDEQYF. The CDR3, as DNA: TGTGCCAGCAGCTTGCCCCTGGTATCTGACGAGCAGTACTTC.

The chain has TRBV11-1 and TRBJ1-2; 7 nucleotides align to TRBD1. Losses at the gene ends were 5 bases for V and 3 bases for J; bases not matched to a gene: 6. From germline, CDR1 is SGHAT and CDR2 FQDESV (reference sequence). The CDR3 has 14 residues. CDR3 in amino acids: CASSRQGWDYGYTF. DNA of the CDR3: TGTGCCAGCAGCCGACAGGGTTGGGACTATGGCTACACCTTC.

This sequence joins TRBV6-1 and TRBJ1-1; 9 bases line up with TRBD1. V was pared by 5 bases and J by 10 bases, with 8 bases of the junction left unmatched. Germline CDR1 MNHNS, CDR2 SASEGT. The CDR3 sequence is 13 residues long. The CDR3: CASSTGTGRRAFF. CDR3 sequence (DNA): TGTGCCAGCAGTACCGGGACAGGGAGGAGAGCTTTCTTT.

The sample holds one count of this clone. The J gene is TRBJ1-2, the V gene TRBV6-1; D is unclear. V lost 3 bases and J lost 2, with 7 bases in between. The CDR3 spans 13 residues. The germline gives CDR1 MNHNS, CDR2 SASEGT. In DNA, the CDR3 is TGTGCCAGCAGTGACGCATCCAACTATGGCTACACCTTC. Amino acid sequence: CASSDASNYGYTF.

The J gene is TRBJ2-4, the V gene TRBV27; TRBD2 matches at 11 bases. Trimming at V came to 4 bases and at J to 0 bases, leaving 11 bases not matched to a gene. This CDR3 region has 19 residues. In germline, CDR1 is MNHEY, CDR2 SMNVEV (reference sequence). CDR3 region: CASSSRLAGHTLAKNIQYF. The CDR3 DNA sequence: TGTGCCAGCAGTTCAAGACTAGCGGGACACACACTAGCCAAAAACATTCAGTACTTC.

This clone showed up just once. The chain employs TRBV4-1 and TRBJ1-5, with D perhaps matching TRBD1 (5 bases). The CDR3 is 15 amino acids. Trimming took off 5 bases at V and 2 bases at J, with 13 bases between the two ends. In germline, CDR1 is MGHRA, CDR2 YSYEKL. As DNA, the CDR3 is TGCGCCAGCAGCAGTTATAGGGGCCGCAATCAGCCCCAGCATTTT. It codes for CASSSYRGRNQPQHF.

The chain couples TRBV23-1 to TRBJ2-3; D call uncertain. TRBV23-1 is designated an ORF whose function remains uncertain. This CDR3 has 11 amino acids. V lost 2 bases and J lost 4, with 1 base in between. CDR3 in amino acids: CASSQPDTQYF. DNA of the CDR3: TGCGCCAGCAGTCAACCAGATACGCAGTATTTT.

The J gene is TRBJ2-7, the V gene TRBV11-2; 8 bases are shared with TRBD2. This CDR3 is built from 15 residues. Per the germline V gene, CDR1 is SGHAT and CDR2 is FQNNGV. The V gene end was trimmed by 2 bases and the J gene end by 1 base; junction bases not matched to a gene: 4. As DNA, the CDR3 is TGTGCCAGCAGCTTACTGGCTAGCGGGTCCTACGAGCAGTACTTC. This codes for CASSLLASGSYEQYF. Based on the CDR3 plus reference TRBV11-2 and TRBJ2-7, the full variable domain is EAGVAQSPRYKIIEKRQSVAFWCNPISGHATLYWYQQILGQGPKLLIQFQNNGVVDDSQLPKDRFSAERLKGVDSTLKIQPAKLEDSAVYLCASSLLASGSYEQYFGPGTRLTVT.

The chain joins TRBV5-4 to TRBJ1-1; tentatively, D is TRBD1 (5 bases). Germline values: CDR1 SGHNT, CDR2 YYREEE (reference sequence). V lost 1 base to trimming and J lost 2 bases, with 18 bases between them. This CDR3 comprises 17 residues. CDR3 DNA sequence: TGTGCCAGCAGCTTGAAAGCCCCGGGGCGGACCAACACTGAAGCTTTCTTT. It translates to CASSLKAPGRTNTEAFF.

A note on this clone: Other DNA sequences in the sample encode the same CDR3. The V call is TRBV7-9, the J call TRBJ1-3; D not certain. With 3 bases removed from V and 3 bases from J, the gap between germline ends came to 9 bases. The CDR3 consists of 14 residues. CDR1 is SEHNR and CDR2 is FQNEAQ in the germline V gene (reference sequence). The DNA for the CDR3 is TGTGCCAGCAGCTTTTGGTGGGATGGAAACACCATATATTTT. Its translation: CASSFWWDGNTIYF.

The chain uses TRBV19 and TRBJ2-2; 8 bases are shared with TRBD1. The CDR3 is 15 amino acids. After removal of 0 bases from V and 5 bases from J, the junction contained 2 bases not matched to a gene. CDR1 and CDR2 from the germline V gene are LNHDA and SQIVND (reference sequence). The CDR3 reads CASSIDRQGTGELFF. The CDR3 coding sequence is TGTGCCAGTAGTATAGACCGACAGGGGACCGGGGAGCTGTTTTTT.

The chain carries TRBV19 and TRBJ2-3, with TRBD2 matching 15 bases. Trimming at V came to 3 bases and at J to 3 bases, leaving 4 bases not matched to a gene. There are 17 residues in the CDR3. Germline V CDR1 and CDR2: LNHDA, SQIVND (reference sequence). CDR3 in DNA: TGTGCCAGTAGTATGGGACTAGCGGGGGGTAGGACAGATACGCAGTATTTT. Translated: CASSMGLAGGRTDTQYF.

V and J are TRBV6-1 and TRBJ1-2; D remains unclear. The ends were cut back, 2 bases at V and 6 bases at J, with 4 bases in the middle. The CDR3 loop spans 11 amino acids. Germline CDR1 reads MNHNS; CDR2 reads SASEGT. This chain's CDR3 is CASSEWDGYTF. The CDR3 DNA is TGTGCCAGCAGTGAATGGGATGGCTACACCTTC.

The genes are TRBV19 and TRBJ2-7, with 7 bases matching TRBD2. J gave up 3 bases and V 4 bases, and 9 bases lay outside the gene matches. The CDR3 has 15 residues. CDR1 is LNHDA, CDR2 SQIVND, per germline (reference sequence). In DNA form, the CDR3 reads TGTGCCAGTAGTACCTTCGGGGAGGGAAACTACGAGCAGTACTTC. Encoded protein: CASSTFGEGNYEQYF.